Sequencing of this T cell receptor (beta chain) was carried out in a study of T-cell reconstitution after alpha-beta-depleted transplantation in children. Broader study findings: For some patients, TCRbeta diversity was high at day 60 because of recipient T cells and thymic progenitors that survived. T-cell numbers and diversity one year post-transplant derived largely from freshly generated T cells.

The germline V gene has CDR1 SEHNR and CDR2 FQNEAQ (reference sequence). CDR3 length: 14 amino acids. V was shortened by 2 bases and J by 6 bases, with 14 bases between the two germline ends. On this clonotype: Antigen unknown.

It was with unique molecular identifiers that the TCRbeta library was prepared. TCRdb reanalysed the PCR reads using MiXCR and keeps one entry per CDR3 protein. The sample consists of hundreds of thousands of distinct CDR3 sequences, around 13% of them appearing once. Source: PBMCs, taken before TCRalphabeta/CD19-depleted stem cell transplant. The J gene is TRBJ2-7, the V gene TRBV7-9, with D perhaps assigned TRBD1 or TRBD2 (5 bases each). The origin of this receptor is a girl under 10 years old with congenital amegakaryocytic thrombocytopenia, due to receive a stem cell transplant. CDR3 sequence (DNA): TGTGCCAGCAGCTTACCGGGACCAGCTCGCGAGCAGTACTTC. Residues: CASSLPGPAREQYF.